This record covers a single T cell receptor (beta chain). Method: immunoSEQ multiplex PCR; TCRdb's copy keeps in-frame clones and lacks some. The sample contains about 120,000 clones, more than 75% of which appear only once. This CDR3 has 17 residues. Germline lookup yields CDR1 LNHDA and CDR2 SQIVND (reference sequence). V was pared by 4 bases and J by 6 bases, with 22 bases between. The sample belongs to a study of cytomegalovirus exposure and HLA in healthy donors. The donors were part of the roughly 120-subject validation cohort, which stood apart from the roughly 670-subject first cohort. This TCR was recovered from a woman under 30 in good health and CMV-seropositive. The genes are TRBV19 and TRBJ2-1; D is perhaps TRBD1 (5 bases). Sequenced sample: PBMCs. This CDR3 reads CASSTLRARVRINEQFF. CDR3 sequence (DNA): TGTGCCAGTAGTACCCTCAGGGCCAGGGTAAGGATCAATGAGCAGTTCTTC.